This T cell receptor (beta chain) was sequenced in a study of tumour-infiltrating T cells in Burkitt lymphoma. TCRdb's copy holds only in-frame clones and misses some; the assay was immunoSEQ multiplex PCR. This sample has around 50,000 clones, with around 30% found just once. The receptor was isolated from a human donor with Burkitt lymphoma. Source material: tumor tissue.

CDR3 DNA sequence: TGTGCCAGCAGCGTAAGAGGGGCCGGGGAGCTGTTTTTT. Its translation: CASSVRGAGELFF. The chain couples TRBV9 to TRBJ2-2; either TRBD1 or TRBD2 may fit D (5 bases each). The germline V gene has CDR1 SGDLS and CDR2 YYNGEE. The CDR3 spans 13 residues. V was clipped by 1 base and J by 6 bases, with 7 bases between them. The variable domain in full, with the rest retrieved from reference TRBV9 and TRBJ2-2, is DSGVTQTPKHLITATGQRVTLRCSPRSGDLSVYWYQQSLDQGLQFLIQYYNGEERAKGNILERFSAQQFPDLHSELNLSSLELGDSALYFCASSVRGAGELFFGEGSRLTVL.